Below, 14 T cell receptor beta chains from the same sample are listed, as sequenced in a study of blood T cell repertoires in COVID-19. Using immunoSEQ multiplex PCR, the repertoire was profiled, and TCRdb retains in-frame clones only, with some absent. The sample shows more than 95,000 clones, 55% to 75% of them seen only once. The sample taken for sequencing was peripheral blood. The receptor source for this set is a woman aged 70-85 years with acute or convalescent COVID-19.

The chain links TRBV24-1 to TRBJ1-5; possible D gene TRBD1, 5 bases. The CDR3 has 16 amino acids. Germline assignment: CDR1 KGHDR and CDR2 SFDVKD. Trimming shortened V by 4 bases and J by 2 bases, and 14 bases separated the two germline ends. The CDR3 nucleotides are TGTGCCACCAGTGACCCCGACCAAGGGGGCAATCAGCCCCAGCATTTT. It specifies CATSDPDQGGNQPQHF.

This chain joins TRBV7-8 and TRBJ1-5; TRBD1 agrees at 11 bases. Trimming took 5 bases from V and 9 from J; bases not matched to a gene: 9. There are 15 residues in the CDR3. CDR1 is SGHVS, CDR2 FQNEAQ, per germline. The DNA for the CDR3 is TGTGCCAGCAGCCCCAGGGACAGGGGGGGCCGGCCCCAGCATTTT. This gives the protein CASSPRDRGGRPQHF.

The chain's CDR3 is CASSLVAGEGTGELFF. The CDR3 DNA sequence: TGTGCCAGCAGCTTAGTAGCGGGGGAGGGCACCGGGGAGCTGTTTTTT. The chain couples TRBV11-2 to TRBJ2-2; TRBD2 matches 9 bases. This CDR3 is 16 amino acids long. Germline V gene data show CDR1 as SGHAT and CDR2 as FQNNGV. V lost 1 base, J lost 4 bases, and 4 bases stayed unmatched.

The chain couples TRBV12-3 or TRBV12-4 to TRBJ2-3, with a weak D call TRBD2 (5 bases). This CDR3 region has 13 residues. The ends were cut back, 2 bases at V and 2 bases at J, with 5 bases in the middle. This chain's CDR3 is CASSLRDTDTQYF. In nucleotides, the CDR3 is TGTGCCAGCAGTTTACGGGACACAGATACGCAGTATTTT.

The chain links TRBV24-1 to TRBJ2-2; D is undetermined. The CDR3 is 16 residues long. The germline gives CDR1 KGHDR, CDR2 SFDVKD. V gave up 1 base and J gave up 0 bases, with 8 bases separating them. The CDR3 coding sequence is TGTGCCACCAGTGATTTTGGGCTCGCGAACACCGGGGAGCTGTTTTTT. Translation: CATSDFGLANTGELFF.

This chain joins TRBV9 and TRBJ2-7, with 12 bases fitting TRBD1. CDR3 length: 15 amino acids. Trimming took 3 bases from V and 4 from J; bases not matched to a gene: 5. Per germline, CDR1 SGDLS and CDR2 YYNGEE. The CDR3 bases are TGTGCCAGCAGCGATGGGACAGGGGGCTGGTACGAGCAGTACTTC. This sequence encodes CASSDGTGGWYEQYF. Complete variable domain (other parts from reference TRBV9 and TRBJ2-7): DSGVTQTPKHLITATGQRVTLRCSPRSGDLSVYWYQQSLDQGLQFLIQYYNGEERAKGNILERFSAQQFPDLHSELNLSSLELGDSALYFCASSDGTGGWYEQYFGPGTRLTVT.

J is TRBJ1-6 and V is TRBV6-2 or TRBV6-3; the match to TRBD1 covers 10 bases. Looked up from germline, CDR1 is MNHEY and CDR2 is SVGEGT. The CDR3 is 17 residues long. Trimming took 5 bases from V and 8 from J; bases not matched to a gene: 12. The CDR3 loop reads CASSQPRTGGTYSPLHF. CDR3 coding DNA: TGTGCCAGCAGTCAACCCCGGACAGGGGGAACGTATTCACCCCTCCACTTT.

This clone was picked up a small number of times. The CDR3 bases are TGCGCCAGCAAGTTCGGTATATGGGGAGATGAGCAGTTCTTC. This gives the protein CASKFGIWGDEQFF. The V call is TRBV5-1, the J call TRBJ2-1; TRBD2 is a possible D gene (5 bases). V lost 6 bases, J lost 8 bases, and 18 bases lay in between. This CDR3 has 14 amino acids. The V gene's germline CDR1 is SGHRS and CDR2 YFSETQ.

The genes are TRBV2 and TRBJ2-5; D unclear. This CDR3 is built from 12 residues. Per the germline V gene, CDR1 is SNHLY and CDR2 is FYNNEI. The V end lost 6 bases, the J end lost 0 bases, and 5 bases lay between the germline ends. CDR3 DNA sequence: TGTGCCAGCAGGCAGTACCAAGAGACCCAGTACTTC. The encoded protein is CASRQYQETQYF.

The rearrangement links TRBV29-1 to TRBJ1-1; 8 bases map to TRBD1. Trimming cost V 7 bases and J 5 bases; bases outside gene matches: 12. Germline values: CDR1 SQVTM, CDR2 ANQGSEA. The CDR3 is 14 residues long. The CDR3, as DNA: TGCAGCGCCTCAAACCTGGACAGGGCGACTGAAGCTTTCTTT. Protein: CSASNLDRATEAFF.

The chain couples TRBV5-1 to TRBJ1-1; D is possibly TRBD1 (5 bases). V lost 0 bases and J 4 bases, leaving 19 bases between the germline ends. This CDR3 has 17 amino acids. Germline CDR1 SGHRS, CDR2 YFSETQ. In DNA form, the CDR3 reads TGCGCCAGCAGCTTGGTCCCCAGGGATGGGGAGGGCACTGAAGCTTTCTTT. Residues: CASSLVPRDGEGTEAFF.

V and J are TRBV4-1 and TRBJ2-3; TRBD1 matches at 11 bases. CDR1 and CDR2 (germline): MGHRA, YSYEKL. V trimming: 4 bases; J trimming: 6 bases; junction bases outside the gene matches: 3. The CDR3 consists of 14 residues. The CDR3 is CASSRGQGVDTQYF. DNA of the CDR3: TGCGCCAGCAGCCGGGGACAGGGGGTCGATACGCAGTATTTT.

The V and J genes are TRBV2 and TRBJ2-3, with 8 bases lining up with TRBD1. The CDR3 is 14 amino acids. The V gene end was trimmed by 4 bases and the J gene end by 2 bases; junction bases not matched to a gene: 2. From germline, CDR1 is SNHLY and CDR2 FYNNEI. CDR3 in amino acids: CASSGTGNTDTQYF. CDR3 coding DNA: TGTGCCAGCAGTGGGACAGGGAACACAGATACGCAGTATTTT.

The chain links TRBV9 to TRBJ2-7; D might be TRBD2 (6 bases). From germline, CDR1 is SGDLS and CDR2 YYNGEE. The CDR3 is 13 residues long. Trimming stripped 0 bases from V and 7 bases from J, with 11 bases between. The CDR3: CASSVDPGREQYF. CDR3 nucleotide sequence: TGTGCCAGCAGCGTAGATCCAGGGAGGGAGCAGTACTTC.